The clone carrying this T cell receptor beta chain was counted a few times. This sample was taken from a study of cytomegalovirus exposure and HLA in healthy donors. PCR used 60 Vbeta primers and 13 Jbeta primers. Per the original methods: In a later analysis, some 10 million of about 80 million unique beta chains occurred in at least two donors. Libraries were prepared by immunoSEQ multiplex PCR; TCRdb keeps only in-frame clonotypes and omits some of them. Clone size and V and J calls were adopted from that table, with D and trimming inferred from the DNA. The table has some 150,000 clones, 64% seen once; the top ten hold 3%. Germline CDR1 SGHRS, CDR2 YFSETQ. The CDR3 runs to 14 residues. V was pared by 4 bases and J by 2 bases, with 13 bases between.

This sequence joins TRBV5-1 and TRBJ2-7; perhaps TRBD2 as D (5 bases). The clonotype was recovered from a woman in her thirties in good health and CMV-seropositive. The sample comprised PBMCs. DNA of the CDR3: TGCGCCAGCAGCCCAGGAGGTCGTGCCTACGAGCAGTACTTC. Its translation: CASSPGGRAYEQYF.